The next 25 T cell receptor beta chains were all read from a single sample in a study of vaccination effects on CD4 cells after COVID-19. Scientists isolated CD4+ T cells after a roughly ten-day culture period ended. Participants got two doses of BNT162b2 or mRNA-1273 vaccine. Their antigens are not known. Data came from immunoSEQ multiplex PCR; TCRdb stores just in-frame clones and leaves some out. The data contain tens of thousands of clones, about 74% of them singletons. The sample was CD4+ T cells from PBMCs cultured without peptide, taken after COVID-19 vaccination. These receptors all stem from a human donor who received a COVID-19 vaccine.

The chain links TRBV19 to TRBJ1-1; unclear D gene. Germline CDR1 and CDR2: LNHDA and SQIVND (reference sequence). V lost 5 bases and J lost 0, with 10 bases in between. The CDR3 runs to 14 residues. This chain's CDR3 is CASSLIAMNTEAFF. CDR3 nucleotide sequence: TGTGCCAGTAGTCTTATTGCAATGAACACTGAAGCTTTCTTT.

CDR3 region: CASSESGQLSYNEQFF. In nucleotides, the CDR3 is TGTGCCAGCAGTGAGAGCGGGCAGCTCTCCTACAATGAGCAGTTCTTC. V gene TRBV6-1 combines with J gene TRBJ2-1; a possible D gene is TRBD2 (6 bases). Trimming removed 3 bases at V and 0 bases at J, with 12 bases between. Germline V CDR1 and CDR2: MNHNS, SASEGT. This CDR3 spans 16 amino acids.

V gene TRBV5-1 combines with J gene TRBJ2-5, with TRBD1 matching over 9 bases. Trimming cost V 5 bases and J 3 bases; bases outside gene matches: 5. Germline V gene data show CDR1 as SGHRS and CDR2 as YFSETQ. This CDR3 contains 14 residues. This CDR3 is CASSPTGGEETQYF. The CDR3 region has the DNA TGCGCCAGCAGTCCTACAGGGGGCGAAGAGACCCAGTACTTC.

This clone occurred a few times. This chain joins TRBV25-1 and TRBJ2-2; 7 bases fit TRBD1. CDR1 and CDR2 from the germline V gene are MGHDK and SYGVNS. This CDR3 comprises 13 residues. J was trimmed by 7 bases and V by 6 bases; bases with no gene match: 5. The CDR3 bases are TGTGCCAGCAGCCCACAGGGGAGCGGGGAGCTGTTTTTT. Residues: CASSPQGSGELFF.

The chain links TRBV6-6 to TRBJ1-1; 12 bases match TRBD1. The CDR3 consists of 14 residues. In germline, CDR1 is MNHNY, CDR2 SVGAGI (reference sequence). Trimming took 5 bases from V and 7 from J; bases not matched to a gene: 5. CDR3 residues: CASSPGQGAVEAFF. The CDR3 DNA sequence: TGTGCCAGCAGTCCGGGACAGGGGGCGGTTGAAGCTTTCTTT.

The J gene is TRBJ1-2, the V gene TRBV7-2; the match to TRBD1 covers 7 bases. CDR1 and CDR2 (germline): SGHTA, FQGNSA. The length of the CDR3 is 15 residues. V gave up 1 base and J gave up 2 bases; unmatched junction bases: 4. As DNA, the CDR3 is TGTGCCAGCAGCTTAGACAGGGGAGGCAACTATGGCTACACCTTC. This codes for CASSLDRGGNYGYTF.

This chain uses TRBV28 with TRBJ2-5; D not certain. Germline V gives CDR1 MDHEN, CDR2 SYDVKM. Trimming stripped 5 bases from V and 11 bases from J, with 21 bases between. The CDR3 length is 14 residues. The CDR3 sequence is CASSRRGGWAAQYF. CDR3 nucleotide sequence: TGTGCCAGCAGTCGTCGAGGCGGCTGGGCCGCACAGTACTTC.

This clone was seen only a few times. This chain connects TRBV7-9 to TRBJ1-2, with TRBD1 as a possible D gene (6 bases). From germline, CDR1 is SEHNR and CDR2 FQNEAQ (reference sequence). Deletions cut 4 bases from V and 6 bases from J, with 9 bases between. CDR3 length: 12 amino acids. The CDR3 coding sequence is TGTGCCAGCAGCTGGACAGACGATGGCTACACCTTC. This translates into CASSWTDDGYTF.

V gene TRBV10-3 combines with J gene TRBJ1-1; D unclear. CDR1 ENHRY and CDR2 SYGVKD come from the germline V gene. The CDR3 has 13 amino acids. The V and J ends lost 4 bases and 10 bases respectively, with 16 bases between them. The CDR3 bases are TGTGCCATCAGTGGCCAAGACGGGGTCGGAGCTTTCTTT. Amino acid sequence: CAISGQDGVGAFF.

This clone has just a few counts. The V gene is TRBV12-3 or TRBV12-4, the J gene TRBJ2-7; the D gene is possibly TRBD1 (6 bases). V lost 6 bases and J 0 bases, leaving 9 bases between the germline ends. This CDR3 has 13 amino acids. In DNA form, the CDR3 reads TGTGCCAGCAGCCGGACAGACTCCTACGAGCAGTACTTC. It encodes CASSRTDSYEQYF.

This clone was seen more than once but under ten times. This chain joins TRBV13 and TRBJ2-7, with TRBD2 identical over 7 bases. Germline assignment: CDR1 PRHDT and CDR2 FYEKMQ (reference sequence). J was trimmed by 3 bases and V by 5 bases; bases with no gene match: 7. The CDR3 is 14 amino acids. The CDR3 spells CASSPRDYHYEQYF. The CDR3 coding sequence is TGTGCCAGCAGCCCCCGGGACTACCACTACGAGCAGTACTTC.

The CDR3 DNA sequence: TGTGCCAGCAGTTTCTCGGGGACAAATAATCAGCCCCAGCATTTT. Translation: CASSFSGTNNQPQHF. This chain links TRBV28 with TRBJ1-5; maybe TRBD1 (6 bases). The V end was cut by 3 bases, the J end by 4 bases, with 13 bases between. Germline V CDR1 and CDR2: MDHEN, SYDVKM. The CDR3 spans 15 residues.

Note on this clone: One end of the junction does not line up with germline, which may come from a read error. The chain carries TRBV15 and TRBJ2-2, with 7 bases that match TRBD2. CDR1 is LNHNV, CDR2 YYDKDF, per germline (reference sequence). This CDR3 comprises 12 residues. DNA of the CDR3: TGTGCCACCAGCAGAGATGGGAGGGAACTGTTTTTT. It translates to CATSRDGRELFF.

This chain joins TRBV5-6 and TRBJ2-1; D is unclear. Per the germline V gene, CDR1 is SGHDT and CDR2 is YYEEEE. This CDR3 spans 13 amino acids. The V and J ends lost 0 bases and 10 bases respectively, with 11 bases between them. CDR3 coding DNA: TGTGCCAGCAGCTTGGCACAGCGTCAAGAGCAGTTCTTC. Residues: CASSLAQRQEQFF.

This clone came up a few times. The rearrangement uses TRBV5-5 and TRBJ2-1; no clear D. This CDR3 has 13 residues. Germline lookup yields CDR1 SGHKS and CDR2 YYEKEE (reference sequence). The ends were cut back, 0 bases at V and 8 bases at J, with 9 bases in the middle. CDR3 sequence (DNA): TGTGCCAGCAGCTTGGCGGCAGTGGATGAGCAGTTCTTC. It specifies CASSLAAVDEQFF.

The chain employs TRBV28 and TRBJ1-1, with no clear D. Germline V gene data show CDR1 as MDHEN and CDR2 as SYDVKM. The CDR3 sequence is 12 residues long. The germline V and J ends were trimmed by 3 bases and 0 bases, with 2 bases remaining between them. The CDR3 loop is CASSLLNTEAFF. The CDR3 nucleotides read TGTGCCAGCAGTTTGTTGAACACTGAAGCTTTCTTT.

The rearrangement joins TRBV28 to TRBJ2-5; either TRBD1 or TRBD2 may fit D (5 bases each). This CDR3 is built from 13 residues. The V gene lost 5 bases and the J gene lost 4 bases, with 11 bases spanning the gap. Germline CDR1 reads MDHEN; CDR2 reads SYDVKM. The CDR3 DNA is TGTGCCAGCAGTCCCCCGGGGACAGAGACCCAGTACTTC. Amino acids: CASSPPGTETQYF.

On this clone: Its ends do not fully match the called genes, so a read error is possible. V usage is TRBV3-1 (or the pseudogene TRBV3-2) and J usage is TRBJ2-1; TRBD2 agrees at 7 bases. The CDR3 is made up of 15 amino acids. CDR1 is LGHDT and CDR2 is YNNKEL in the germline V gene (reference sequence). CDR3 protein: CASRQAGRIYNEQFF. The DNA for the CDR3 is TGTGCCAGCAGGCAAGCGGGACGCATTTACAATGAGCAGTTCTTC.

The chain has TRBV6-1 and TRBJ2-1, with D perhaps matching TRBD1 (5 bases). The length of the CDR3 is 16 residues. Germline-derived CDR1 and CDR2 are MNHNS and SASEGT. V shed 2 bases and J shed 7 bases, with 18 bases lying between them. The CDR3 loop is CASSELGLGVGNEQFF. The CDR3 region has the DNA TGTGCCAGCAGTGAATTGGGGCTTGGGGTGGGAAATGAGCAGTTCTTC.

The J gene is TRBJ1-5, the V gene TRBV6-5; TRBD1 matches at 11 bases. Trimming at V came to 11 bases and at J to 2 bases, leaving 8 bases not matched to a gene. The CDR3 has 15 amino acids. CDR1 and CDR2 (germline): MNHEY, SVGAGI. CDR3: CAVGTDRGRNQPQHF. CDR3 DNA: TGTGCCGTGGGAACGGACAGGGGGCGCAATCAGCCCCAGCATTTT.

The chain has TRBV5-1 and TRBJ2-1; D tentatively reads TRBD1 or TRBD2 (6 bases each). The CDR3 contains 15 residues. The ends were cut back, 1 base at V and 4 bases at J, with 12 bases in the middle. Per the germline V gene, CDR1 is SGHRS and CDR2 is YFSETQ. CDR3 DNA: TGCGCCAGCAGCTTGATGGGGGGCGGTTACAATGAGCAGTTCTTC. Protein sequence: CASSLMGGGYNEQFF.

The chain has TRBV27 and TRBJ2-7; TRBD1 matches 9 bases. Germline CDR1 MNHEY, CDR2 SMNVEV (reference sequence). V gave up 6 bases and J gave up 2 bases; unmatched junction bases: 8. The CDR3 sequence is 15 residues long. The CDR3 region has the DNA TGTGCCAGCAGCTCTACAGGGGGCCCCACCTACGAGCAGTACTTC. This gives the protein CASSSTGGPTYEQYF.

The gene calls are TRBV5-6 and TRBJ1-1; 7 nucleotides align to TRBD1. V was pared by 4 bases and J by 4 bases, with 10 bases of the junction left unmatched. Germline V gives CDR1 SGHDT, CDR2 YYEEEE. This CDR3 spans 15 amino acids. The CDR3 protein is CASSPPGQSGTEAFF. The CDR3 DNA reads TGTGCCAGCAGCCCACCGGGACAGTCGGGCACTGAAGCTTTCTTT.

This rearrangement joins TRBV5-8 to TRBJ2-2; no clear D. V was trimmed by 0 bases and J by 0 bases, leaving 9 bases between them. From germline, CDR1 is SGHTS and CDR2 YDEGEE. CDR3 length: 16 amino acids. CDR3 in DNA: TGTGCCAGCAGCTTGGCCATCACAACGAACACCGGGGAGCTGTTTTTT. The encoded protein is CASSLAITTNTGELFF.

The count of this clone is one. This chain connects TRBV5-4 to TRBJ2-3; 7 bases are shared with TRBD2. The junction had 7 bases not matched to a gene; V was cut back by 0 bases and J by 9 bases. CDR1 SGHNT and CDR2 YYREEE come from the germline V gene (reference sequence). This CDR3 has 14 residues. The CDR3: CASSLGWEGRTQYF. Here the CDR3 DNA reads TGTGCCAGCAGCTTGGGATGGGAGGGTCGGACGCAGTATTTT.